This note documents a single T cell receptor beta chain sequence. As yet, its antigen is unknown. The data are from a study of cytomegalovirus exposure and HLA in healthy donors. The study, taken as a whole, reports: Earlier analysis found most TCR beta V segments productive about 87% or about 30% of the time. It was likely that a cluster of highly shared sequence variants was a sequencing artifact. Later examination showed HLA-associated TCR beta chains had greater clonal expansion than equally common others.

The PCR contained 60 Vbeta and 13 Jbeta primers. Some clones are missing from TCRdb's copy, which holds only in-frame ones; the method was immunoSEQ multiplex PCR. The data show 110,000 to 150,000 clones, roughly 78% seen once. Sequences were obtained from PBMCs. The receptor's source is a female donor in good health and CMV-seronegative.

The CDR3 DNA sequence: TGTGCCAGCAGTTTGTCCCTACGACTCAACTATGGCTACACCTTC. The encoded protein is CASSLSLRLNYGYTF. The V and J genes are TRBV28 and TRBJ1-2; D gene uncertain. Germline CDR1 reads MDHEN; CDR2 reads SYDVKM. The CDR3 length is 15 residues. V shed 3 bases and J shed 2 bases, with 13 bases lying between them.